Following are 26 T cell receptor beta chains from one sample sequenced in a study of blood T cell repertoires in COVID-19. The assay was immunoSEQ multiplex PCR, and TCRdb's table has in-frame clones only and misses some. The sample consists of some 46,000 clones, approximately 85% of them appearing once. Source material: peripheral blood. The source is a man in his 60s with acute or convalescent COVID-19.

The chain has TRBV11-2 and TRBJ1-1, with D perhaps matching TRBD1 (6 bases). Trimming took 2 bases from V and 5 from J, leaving 9 bases between them. CDR1 is SGHAT and CDR2 is FQNNGV in the germline V gene. This CDR3 is 13 amino acids long. The CDR3 DNA reads as TGTGCCAGCAGCTTAACAGGGCGGACTGAAGCTTTCTTT. Protein sequence: CASSLTGRTEAFF. The full variable domain, in which reference TRBV11-2 and TRBJ1-1 provide the parts outside the CDR3, is EAGVAQSPRYKIIEKRQSVAFWCNPISGHATLYWYQQILGQGPKLLIQFQNNGVVDDSQLPKDRFSAERLKGVDSTLKIQPAKLEDSAVYLCASSLTGRTEAFFGQGTRLTVV.

The CDR3 here is CASSIRGTQYF. In DNA form, the CDR3 reads TGTGCCAGCAGTATCAGGGGGACGCAGTATTTT. The chain couples TRBV6-2 or TRBV6-3 to TRBJ2-3; TRBD1 aligns across 7 bases. This CDR3 region has 11 residues. Germline V gene lookup returns CDR1 MNHEY and CDR2 SVGEGT. With V trimmed by 5 bases and J by 9 bases, 2 bases remained unmatched.

The chain combines TRBV6-2 or TRBV6-3 with TRBJ2-2; 13 positions match TRBD2. CDR1 is MNHEY and CDR2 is SVGEGT in the germline V gene. V lost 6 bases, J lost 4 bases, and 5 bases stayed unmatched. This CDR3 comprises 16 residues. CDR3 protein: CASSPTSGGGTGELFF. DNA for the CDR3: TGTGCCAGCAGCCCTACTAGCGGGGGGGGCACCGGGGAGCTGTTTTTT.

The chain carries TRBV5-1 and TRBJ2-1, with 7 bases matching TRBD1. Germline V gene lookup returns CDR1 SGHRS and CDR2 YFSETQ. Trimming took 3 bases from V and 6 from J; bases not matched to a gene: 6. The CDR3 extends over 14 amino acids. CDR3 nucleotides: TGCGCCAGCAGCTCACAGGGGTCCGGCAATGAGCAGTTCTTC. This encodes CASSSQGSGNEQFF.

The chain employs TRBV28 and TRBJ1-1; possible D gene TRBD1, 5 bases. The CDR3 is made up of 12 amino acids. CDR1 and CDR2 from the germline V gene are MDHEN and SYDVKM. V was cut by 8 bases and J by 0 bases, with 7 bases left in between. CDR3 coding DNA: TGTGCCAGCCGGGGGGTGAACACTGAAGCTTTCTTT. This codes for CASRGVNTEAFF.

The chain joins TRBV30 to TRBJ2-7; TRBD2 matches at 13 bases. J was trimmed by 0 bases and V by 3 bases; bases with no gene match: 5. There are 16 residues in the CDR3. Germline CDR1 reads GTSNPN; CDR2 reads SVGIG (reference sequence). CDR3 coding DNA: TGTGCCTGGAGAGGACTAGCGGGAGCCCTCTCCTACGAGCAGTACTTC. It specifies CAWRGLAGALSYEQYF.

This clone was detected only a few times. The chain joins TRBV11-2 to TRBJ2-5, with D perhaps TRBD2 (7 bases). Germline loops: CDR1 SGHAT, CDR2 FQNNGV. Trimming took off 3 bases at V and 3 bases at J, with 17 bases between the two ends. The CDR3 contains 16 residues. CDR3 in DNA: TGTGCCAGCAGCTTGGGGCGCAGGGGAGGGAAAGAGACCCAGTACTTC. This encodes CASSLGRRGGKETQYF.

This clone has just a few counts. The chain recombines TRBV7-9 with TRBJ1-4; TRBD1 agrees at 7 bases. In germline, CDR1 is SEHNR, CDR2 FQNEAQ (reference sequence). The CDR3 is 14 residues long. V shed 2 bases and J 8 bases; nucleotides not matched to a gene: 5. This chain's CDR3 is CASSLRQGVEKLFF. DNA of the CDR3: TGTGCCAGCAGCTTAAGGCAGGGGGTAGAAAAACTGTTTTTT.

CDR3 nucleotide sequence: TGCGCCAGCAGCTTGGCGGCGGGATCGCACAATGAGCAGTTCTTC. It codes for CASSLAAGSHNEQFF. The chain is built from TRBV5-1 and TRBJ2-1; TRBD2 is a possible D gene (6 bases). Germline V lookup: CDR1 SGHRS, CDR2 YFSETQ. This CDR3 comprises 15 residues. V was clipped by 0 bases and J by 5 bases, with 12 bases between them. Looking up the rest from reference TRBV5-1 and TRBJ2-1 gives the full variable domain: KAGVTQTPRYLIKTRGQQVTLSCSPISGHRSVSWYQQTPGQGLQFLFEYFSETQRNKGNFPGRFSGRQFSNSRSEMNVSTLELGDSALYLCASSLAAGSHNEQFFGPGTRLTVL.

The chain recombines TRBV12-3 or TRBV12-4 with TRBJ1-1, with D tentatively TRBD1 (5 bases). The CDR3 is 12 amino acids. With 4 bases removed from V and 4 bases from J, the gap between germline ends came to 7 bases. The DNA for the CDR3 is TGTGCCAGCAGTTCGGGGGGCACTGAAGCTTTCTTT. Translation: CASSSGGTEAFF.

The rearrangement uses TRBV5-1 and TRBJ2-3; 8 bases are a match to TRBD1. V lost 2 bases and J lost 4; bases outside the gene matches: 0. The CDR3 totals 13 residues. Germline CDR1 SGHRS, CDR2 YFSETQ. The CDR3 bases are TGCGCCAGCAGCTTACAGGGGGCAGATACGCAGTATTTT. It is translated as CASSLQGADTQYF. The full variable domain, rest sourced from reference TRBV5-1 and TRBJ2-3, is KAGVTQTPRYLIKTRGQQVTLSCSPISGHRSVSWYQQTPGQGLQFLFEYFSETQRNKGNFPGRFSGRQFSNSRSEMNVSTLELGDSALYLCASSLQGADTQYFGPGTRLTVL.

This rearrangement joins TRBV28 to TRBJ1-5, with D possibly being TRBD1 (6 bases). The CDR3 consists of 14 residues. Per the germline V gene, CDR1 is MDHEN and CDR2 is SYDVKM. Trimming cost V 4 bases and J 2 bases, with 9 bases left between them. CDR3 coding DNA: TGTGCCAGCAGTTCAGGGGCCCGCAATCAGCCCCAGCATTTT. It codes for CASSSGARNQPQHF.

The chain couples TRBV7-9 to TRBJ1-2, with 8 bases fitting TRBD1. Germline V lookup: CDR1 SEHNR, CDR2 FQNEAQ (reference sequence). V gave up 4 bases and J gave up 14 bases; unmatched junction bases: 18. The CDR3 loop spans 15 amino acids. The CDR3 region has the DNA TGTGCCAGCAGCTCCCGGGACAGGTGGGAAGGGCTACAAACCTTC. Protein: CASSSRDRWEGLQTF.

This chain uses TRBV29-1 with TRBJ2-7, with 7 bases that match TRBD1. The germline V gene encodes CDR1 SQVTM and CDR2 ANQGSEA. The CDR3 consists of 12 residues. V shed 7 bases, J shed 0 bases, and the junction held 3 bases outside the gene matches. The CDR3 reads CSASGGSYEQYF. Here the CDR3 DNA reads TGCAGCGCTTCAGGGGGCTCCTACGAGCAGTACTTC.

This clone was observed once. J is TRBJ2-1 and V is TRBV3-1 (or the pseudogene TRBV3-2); 8 bases are a match to TRBD2. Germline V gene sequence: CDR1 LGHDT, CDR2 YNNKEL (reference sequence). The V and J ends lost 3 bases and 5 bases, in that order; junction bases with no gene match: 12. The CDR3 spans 17 residues. The CDR3 reads CASSHNRGSGTDNEQFF. DNA of the CDR3: TGTGCCAGCAGCCATAATAGGGGTAGCGGGACCGACAATGAGCAGTTCTTC.

The chain employs TRBV6-5 and TRBJ2-2, with D possibly TRBD2 on 5 matching bases. The V gene's germline CDR1 is MNHEY and CDR2 SVGAGI. This CDR3 spans 15 amino acids. Trimming pared 2 bases from V and 2 bases from J, leaving 9 bases between. CDR3 DNA: TGTGCCAGCAGTTACGCCGGGGAAAACACCGGGGAGCTGTTTTTT. Encoded protein: CASSYAGENTGELFF.

The chain joins TRBV5-1 to TRBJ2-5; D gene uncertain. CDR3 length: 14 residues. The V end lost 0 bases, the J end lost 1 base, and 7 bases lay between the germline ends. Germline V gene sequence: CDR1 SGHRS, CDR2 YFSETQ. The CDR3 DNA reads as TGCGCCAGCAGCTTGGATTACAGCCAAGAGACCCAGTACTTC. It yields the protein CASSLDYSQETQYF.

Details on this clone: A read error may account for a junction end that differs from germline. V and J are TRBV11-2 and TRBJ2-1; the match to TRBD2 covers 8 bases. The length of the CDR3 is 15 residues. Germline loops: CDR1 SGHAT, CDR2 FQNNGV. CDR3 in DNA: TGTGCCAGCAGCTTAGGGCTAGCGGGTTCGGCGGAGCTGTTCTTC. Its translation: CASSLGLAGSAELFF.

This clone was counted a single time. The chain uses TRBV28 and TRBJ1-2; no clear D. The germline V gene encodes CDR1 MDHEN and CDR2 SYDVKM. The CDR3 is 11 residues long. V shed 5 bases and J shed 4 bases, with 5 bases lying between them. CDR3 coding DNA: TGTGCCAGCAGTACGAGCTATGGCTACACCTTC. Its translation is CASSTSYGYTF.

The V and J genes are TRBV5-1 and TRBJ2-3; 15 bases match TRBD2. This CDR3 spans 20 amino acids. With V trimmed by 0 bases and J by 0 bases, 8 bases remained unmatched. Germline V CDR1 and CDR2: SGHRS, YFSETQ. The CDR3 DNA reads as TGCGCCAGCAGCTTGGCAGGGGGACTAGCGGGAGGCGTTAGCACAGATACGCAGTATTTT. As protein: CASSLAGGLAGGVSTDTQYF.

This chain joins TRBV29-1 and TRBJ2-7; 9 bases fit TRBD2. This CDR3 is built from 17 residues. Trimming removed 5 bases from V and 0 bases from J; junction bases left unmatched: 14. Germline V gene data show CDR1 as SQVTM and CDR2 as ANQGSEA. CDR3 in DNA: TGCAGCGTTTTCGGTCAAGCGGGAGGATCGAGCTCCTACGAGCAGTACTTC. It is translated as CSVFGQAGGSSSYEQYF.

The chain links TRBV24-1 to TRBJ1-2; no clear D. Trimming took off 6 bases at V and 4 bases at J, with 11 bases between the two ends. This CDR3 contains 13 residues. CDR1 and CDR2 from the germline V gene are KGHDR and SFDVKD. CDR3 DNA sequence: TGTGCCACCAGTTCCCGCTCGGGCTATGGCTACACCTTC. Translated, it gives CATSSRSGYGYTF.

V is TRBV28 and J is TRBJ2-1; 9 bases line up with TRBD2. CDR3 length equals 17 residues. Trimming removed 5 bases from V and 6 bases from J; junction bases left unmatched: 14. CDR1 MDHEN and CDR2 SYDVKM come from the germline V gene. CDR3 in amino acids: CASSPLGASGTTNEQFF. The CDR3 region has the DNA TGTGCCAGCAGTCCCCTAGGGGCTAGCGGGACCACCAATGAGCAGTTCTTC.

The chain employs TRBV19 and TRBJ1-5, with D unclear. The CDR3 has 13 amino acids. Germline V gene lookup returns CDR1 LNHDA and CDR2 SQIVND (reference sequence). Deletions cut 3 bases from V and 7 bases from J, with 10 bases between. For the CDR3, the DNA is TGTGCCAGTAGTATGTTCGCCAGGCAGCCCCAGCATTTT. Amino acids: CASSMFARQPQHF.

The CDR3 DNA reads as TGTGCCAGCAGCTTTCTTCTCCCCCGGACATCGACTTTTTCTGGAAACACCATATATTTT. Its translation: CASSFLLPRTSTFSGNTIYF. V and J are TRBV5-5 and TRBJ1-3; D possibly corresponds to TRBD1 (5 bases). V was shortened by 2 bases and J by 1 base, with 25 bases between the two germline ends. The V gene's germline CDR1 is SGHKS and CDR2 YYEKEE (reference sequence). The CDR3 extends over 20 amino acids.

This clone is a singleton in its sample. The rearrangement links TRBV27 to TRBJ2-7, with 7 bases matching TRBD1. Germline assignment: CDR1 MNHEY and CDR2 SMNVEV (reference sequence). Trimming cost V 5 bases and J 4 bases; bases outside gene matches: 5. The CDR3 runs to 13 residues. CDR3 coding DNA: TGTGCCAGCAGTGCCCGGGACAGTTACGAGCAGTACTTC. It is translated as CASSARDSYEQYF.